This T cell receptor beta chain came from a study of regulatory T cells in long-lasting Graves disease. Study results and caveats: New patients shared approximately 930 public clonotypes, fewer than the approximately 2,500 shared by persistent patients.

Time point noted: newly diagnosed GD, antithyroid drugs for less than 3 months. The TCR library was made from RNA that had been extracted from PBMCs in TRIzol. This CDR3 contains 14 residues. Regarding this clonotype: Its specificity is not known. At one of its ends the junction is not consistent with the germline gene, which may arise from a read error.

Combining iRepertoire HTBI primers with Arm-PCR of CDR3 regions, the authors built TCR beta libraries. Each CDR3 protein is one row after TCRdb ran MiXCR on the multiplex PCR reads. The repertoire holds around 500,000 distinct CDR3 sequences, with around 11% as singletons. Another study also made use of these data, one on T cells in Graves' hyperthyroidism and ophthalmopathy. That investigation notes: In the first-round RT-PCR of the TCR CDR3, the HTBI primer set was used.

The sample consisted of peripheral blood mononuclear cells (PBMCs), taken at new diagnosis, from a patient treated with antithyroid drugs. The receptor was isolated from a woman aged 30 to 39 with Graves disease. V gene TRBV12-3 or TRBV12-4 combines with J gene TRBJ2-3; 7 bases align to TRBD2. The CDR3 is CASRIAGSTGTQYF. As DNA, the CDR3 is TGTGCCAGCAGGATAGCGGGCAGCACAGGTACGCAGTATTTT.